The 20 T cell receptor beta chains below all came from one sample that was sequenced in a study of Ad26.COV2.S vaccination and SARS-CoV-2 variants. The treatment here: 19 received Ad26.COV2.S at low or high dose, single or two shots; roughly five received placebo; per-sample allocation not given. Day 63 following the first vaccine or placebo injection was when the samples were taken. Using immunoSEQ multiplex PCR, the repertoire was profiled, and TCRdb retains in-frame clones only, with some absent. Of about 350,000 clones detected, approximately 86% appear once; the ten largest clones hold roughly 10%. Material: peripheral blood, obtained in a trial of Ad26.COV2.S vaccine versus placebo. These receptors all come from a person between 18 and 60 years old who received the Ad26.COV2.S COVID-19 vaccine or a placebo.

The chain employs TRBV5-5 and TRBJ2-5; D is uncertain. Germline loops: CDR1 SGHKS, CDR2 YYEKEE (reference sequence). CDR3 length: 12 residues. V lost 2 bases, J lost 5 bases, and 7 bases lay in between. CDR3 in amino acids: CASSFGFETQYF. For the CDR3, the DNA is TGTGCCAGCAGCTTCGGGTTCGAGACCCAGTACTTC.

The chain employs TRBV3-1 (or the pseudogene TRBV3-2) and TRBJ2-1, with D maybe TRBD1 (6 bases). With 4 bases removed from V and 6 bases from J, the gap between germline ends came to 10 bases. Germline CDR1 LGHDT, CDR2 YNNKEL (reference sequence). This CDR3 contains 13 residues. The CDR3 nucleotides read TGTGCCAGCAGCCTTACAGGGTCCAATGAGCAGTTCTTC. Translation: CASSLTGSNEQFF.

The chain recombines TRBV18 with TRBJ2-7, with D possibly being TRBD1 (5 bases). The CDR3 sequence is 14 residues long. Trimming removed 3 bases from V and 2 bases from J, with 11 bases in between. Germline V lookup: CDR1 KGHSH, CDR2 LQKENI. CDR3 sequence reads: CASSPAGSTYEQYF. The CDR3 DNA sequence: TGTGCCAGCTCACCGGCAGGGTCCACCTACGAGCAGTACTTC.

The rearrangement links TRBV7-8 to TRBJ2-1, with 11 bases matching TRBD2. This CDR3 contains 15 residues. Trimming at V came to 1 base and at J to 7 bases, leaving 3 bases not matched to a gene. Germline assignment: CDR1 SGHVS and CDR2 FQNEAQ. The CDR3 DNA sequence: TGTGCCAGCAGCTTAGTAGCGGGGGGGCTAAATGAGCAGTTCTTC. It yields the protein CASSLVAGGLNEQFF.

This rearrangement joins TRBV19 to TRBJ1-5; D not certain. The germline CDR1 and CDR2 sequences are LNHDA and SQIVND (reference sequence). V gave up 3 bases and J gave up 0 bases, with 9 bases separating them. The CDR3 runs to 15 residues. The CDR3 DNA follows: TGTGCCAGTAGTATGACGGACTATAGCAATCAGCCCCAGCATTTT. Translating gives CASSMTDYSNQPQHF. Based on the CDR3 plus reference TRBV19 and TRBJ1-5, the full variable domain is DGGITQSPKYLFRKEGQNVTLSCEQNLNHDAMYWYRQDPGQGLRLIYYSQIVNDFQKGDIAEGYSVSREKKESFPLTVTSAQKNPTAFYLCASSMTDYSNQPQHFGDGTRLSIL.

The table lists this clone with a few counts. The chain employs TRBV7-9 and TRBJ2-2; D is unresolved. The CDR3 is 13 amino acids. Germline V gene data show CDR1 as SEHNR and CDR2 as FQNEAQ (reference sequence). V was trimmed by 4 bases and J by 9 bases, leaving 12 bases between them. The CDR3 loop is CASSSSGSRELFF. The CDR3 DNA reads TGTGCCAGCAGCTCCTCCGGGTCCCGGGAGCTGTTTTTT.

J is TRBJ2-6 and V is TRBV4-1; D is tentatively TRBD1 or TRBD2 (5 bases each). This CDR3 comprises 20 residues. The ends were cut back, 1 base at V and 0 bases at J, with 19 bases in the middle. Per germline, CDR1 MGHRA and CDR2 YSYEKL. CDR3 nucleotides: TGCGCCAGCAGCCAAGTGTTTTTGGGACGGATAAACTCTGGGGCCAACGTCCTGACTTTC. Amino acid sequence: CASSQVFLGRINSGANVLTF.

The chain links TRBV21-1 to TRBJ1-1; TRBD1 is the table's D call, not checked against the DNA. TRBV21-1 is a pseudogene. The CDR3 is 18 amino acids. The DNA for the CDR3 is TGTGCCAGCAGCAAAGGAGGAACAGGCTTATTGTTGAACACTGAAGCTTTCTTT. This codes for CASSKGGTGLLLNTEAFF.

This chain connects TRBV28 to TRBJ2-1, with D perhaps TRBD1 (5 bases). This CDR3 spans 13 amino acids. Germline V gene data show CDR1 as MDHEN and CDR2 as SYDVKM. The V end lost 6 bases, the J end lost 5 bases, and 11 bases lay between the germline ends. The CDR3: CASRSGPHNEQFF. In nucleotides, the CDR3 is TGTGCCAGCAGGTCAGGGCCACACAATGAGCAGTTCTTC.

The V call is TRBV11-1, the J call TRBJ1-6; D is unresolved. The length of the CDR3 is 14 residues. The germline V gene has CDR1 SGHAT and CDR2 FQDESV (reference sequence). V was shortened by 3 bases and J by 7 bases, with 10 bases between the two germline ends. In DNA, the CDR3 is TGTGCCAGCAGCTTGTCTGACATCAATTCACCCCTCCACTTT. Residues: CASSLSDINSPLHF.

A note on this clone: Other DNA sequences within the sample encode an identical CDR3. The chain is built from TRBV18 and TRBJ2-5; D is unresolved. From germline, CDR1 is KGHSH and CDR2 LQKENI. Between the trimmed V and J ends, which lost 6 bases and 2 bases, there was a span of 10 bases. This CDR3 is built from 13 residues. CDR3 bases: TGTGCCAGCTCTCCCGGCAGTCAAGAGACCCAGTACTTC. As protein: CASSPGSQETQYF.

The CDR3 region is CASSVVSSGDPYNEQFF. CDR3 bases: TGTGCCAGCAGCGTAGTTTCCAGCGGGGATCCCTACAATGAGCAGTTCTTC. V and J are TRBV9 and TRBJ2-1, with 7 positions matching TRBD2. This CDR3 is built from 17 residues. The V gene end was trimmed by 0 bases and the J gene end by 2 bases; junction bases not matched to a gene: 8. The germline V gene encodes CDR1 SGDLS and CDR2 YYNGEE.

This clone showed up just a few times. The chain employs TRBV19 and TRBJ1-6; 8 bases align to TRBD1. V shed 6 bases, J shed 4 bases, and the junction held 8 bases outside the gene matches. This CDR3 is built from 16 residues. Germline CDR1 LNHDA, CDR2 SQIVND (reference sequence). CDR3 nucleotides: TGTGCCAGTAGCCTAGGACAGGGCATTTATAATTCACCCCTCCACTTT. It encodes CASSLGQGIYNSPLHF. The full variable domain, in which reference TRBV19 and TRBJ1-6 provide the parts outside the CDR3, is DGGITQSPKYLFRKEGQNVTLSCEQNLNHDAMYWYRQDPGQGLRLIYYSQIVNDFQKGDIAEGYSVSREKKESFPLTVTSAQKNPTAFYLCASSLGQGIYNSPLHFGNGTRLTVT.

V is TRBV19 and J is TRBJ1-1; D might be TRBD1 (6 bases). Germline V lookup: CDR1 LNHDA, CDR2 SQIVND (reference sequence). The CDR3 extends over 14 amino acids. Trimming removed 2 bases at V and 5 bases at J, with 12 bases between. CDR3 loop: CASSIRGASTEAFF. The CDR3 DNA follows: TGTGCCAGTAGTATACGGGGGGCGAGTACTGAAGCTTTCTTT.

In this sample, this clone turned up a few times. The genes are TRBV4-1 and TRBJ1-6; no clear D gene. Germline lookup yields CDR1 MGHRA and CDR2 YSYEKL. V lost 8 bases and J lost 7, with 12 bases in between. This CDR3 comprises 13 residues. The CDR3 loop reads CASALQRNSPLHF. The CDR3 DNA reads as TGCGCCAGCGCCTTACAGCGCAATTCACCCCTCCACTTT.

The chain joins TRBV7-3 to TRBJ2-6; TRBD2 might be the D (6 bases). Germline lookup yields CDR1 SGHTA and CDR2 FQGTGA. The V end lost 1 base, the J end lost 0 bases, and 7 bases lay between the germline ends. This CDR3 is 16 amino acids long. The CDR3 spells CASSLNGGSGANVLTF. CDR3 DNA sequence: TGTGCCAGCAGCTTAAACGGGGGCTCTGGGGCCAACGTCCTGACTTTC.

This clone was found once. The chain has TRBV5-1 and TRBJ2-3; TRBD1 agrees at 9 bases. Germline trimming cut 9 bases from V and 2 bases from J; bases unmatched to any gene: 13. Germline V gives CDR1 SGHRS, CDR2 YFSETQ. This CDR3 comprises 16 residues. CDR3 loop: CATSLTDRGNTDTQYF. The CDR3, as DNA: TGCGCCACCTCGTTGACGGACAGGGGTAACACAGATACGCAGTATTTT. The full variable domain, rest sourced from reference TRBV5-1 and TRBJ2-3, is KAGVTQTPRYLIKTRGQQVTLSCSPISGHRSVSWYQQTPGQGLQFLFEYFSETQRNKGNFPGRFSGRQFSNSRSEMNVSTLELGDSALYLCATSLTDRGNTDTQYFGPGTRLTVL.

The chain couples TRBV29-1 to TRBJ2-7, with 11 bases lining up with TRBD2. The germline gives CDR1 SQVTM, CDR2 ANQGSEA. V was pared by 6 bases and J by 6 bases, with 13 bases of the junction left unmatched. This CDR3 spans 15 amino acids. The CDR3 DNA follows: TGCAGCGTGATACGAGGAACTAGCGGGAGCGGCGAGCAGTACTTC. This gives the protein CSVIRGTSGSGEQYF.

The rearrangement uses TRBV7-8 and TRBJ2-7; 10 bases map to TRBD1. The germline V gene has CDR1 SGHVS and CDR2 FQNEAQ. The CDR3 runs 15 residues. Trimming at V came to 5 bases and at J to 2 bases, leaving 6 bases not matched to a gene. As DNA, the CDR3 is TGTGCCAGCAGCATTAGGACAGGGGGGGCCTACGAGCAGTACTTC. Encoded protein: CASSIRTGGAYEQYF.

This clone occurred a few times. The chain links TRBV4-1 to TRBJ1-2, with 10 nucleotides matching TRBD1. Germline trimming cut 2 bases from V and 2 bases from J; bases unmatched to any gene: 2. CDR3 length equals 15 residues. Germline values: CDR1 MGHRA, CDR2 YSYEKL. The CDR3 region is CASSQPGQGNYGYTF. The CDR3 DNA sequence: TGCGCCAGCAGCCAACCGGGACAGGGGAACTATGGCTACACCTTC.